This TCR beta chain is from a study of response to subunit inactivated influenza vaccine. This CDR3 has 12 amino acids. Deletions cut 6 bases from V and 7 bases from J, with 13 bases between. Germline values: CDR1 SEHNR, CDR2 FQNEAQ (reference sequence). TCRdb ran MiXCR on the RT-PCR reads and lists one entry per CDR3 protein. The sample has 180,000 or so distinct CDR3 sequences; more than 10% are singletons. Another study also made use of these data, one on T cells expressing NK-cell markers. That work states: Beta-chain TCR cDNA was generated via 5'RACE template switching with UMIs.

The receptor was derived from a man aged 50-60 years who received an inactivated influenza vaccine. The gene calls are TRBV7-9 and TRBJ2-7, with D unresolved. The material was CD8+ T cells sorted from PBMCs, obtained 11 to 12 days after vaccination. CDR3 amino acids: CASSSGLPEQYF. As DNA, the CDR3 is TGTGCCAGCAGTAGTGGCCTCCCGGAGCAGTACTTC.